A selection of T cell receptor beta chains follows, all from one sample in a study of cytomegalovirus exposure and HLA in healthy donors. The assay was immunoSEQ multiplex PCR, and TCRdb's table has in-frame clones only and misses some. The sample holds 90,000 or so clones, 85% seen once. The sequenced sample was PBMCs. The receptor source for this set is a man aged 18 to 29 in good health and CMV-seropositive. The CDR3 runs from the conserved cysteine through the conserved F or W. Each record gives: J gene, D gene, CDR3 length, clone size, V gene, CDR3 DNA, CDR3 protein. A D gene is named only where the DNA matches it firmly. Clone size is shown for a subset of rows, as once, few, many or a class of expanded clone.

J: TRBJ2-5
D: NA
length: 11
size: NA
V: TRBV5-4
DNA: TGTGCCAGCAGCCTCCAAGAGACCCAGTACTTC
CDR3: CASSLQETQYF

J: TRBJ2-1
D: NA
length: 15
size: NA
V: TRBV5-1
DNA: TGCGCCAGCAGCTTGGCAGCGCACTCCTACAATGAGCAGTTCTTC
CDR3: CASSLAAHSYNEQFF

J: TRBJ2-5
D: NA
length: 14
size: NA
V: TRBV6-6
DNA: TGTGCCAGCAGCCCCCGGGACTCCCAAGAGACCCAGTACTTC
CDR3: CASSPRDSQETQYF

J: TRBJ2-2
D: NA
length: 15
size: NA
V: TRBV5-6
DNA: TGTGCCAGCAGCGCTCGACCAGGGGGGACCGGGGAGCTGTTTTTT
CDR3: CASSARPGGTGELFF

J: TRBJ2-1
D: TRBD2
length: 15
size: NA
V: TRBV11-2
DNA: TGTGCCAGCAGCCCCTCGGGGCGGGAGAGGTATGAGCAGTTCTTC
CDR3: CASSPSGRERYEQFF

J: TRBJ2-2
D: TRBD2
length: 16
size: few
V: TRBV6-1
DNA: TGTGCCAGCAGTGAAGGCATTTCGGGGGGGGTCGGGGAGCTGTTTTTT
CDR3: CASSEGISGGVGELFF

J: TRBJ1-2
D: NA
length: 16
size: NA
V: TRBV7-9
DNA: TGTGCCAGCAGCCTAGGGCGGGGGTCATGGAACTATGGCTACACCTTC
CDR3: CASSLGRGSWNYGYTF

J: TRBJ2-3
D: NA
length: 15
size: NA
V: TRBV5-8
DNA: TGTGCCAGCAGCTCGGGCGGACAGCTCACAGATACGCAGTATTTT
CDR3: CASSSGGQLTDTQYF

J: TRBJ1-2
D: NA
length: 14
size: NA
V: TRBV6-5
DNA: TGTGCCAGCAGTTACTCTGAGGATACGTATGGCTACACCTTC
CDR3: CASSYSEDTYGYTF

J: TRBJ2-2
D: NA
length: 14
size: few
V: TRBV18
DNA: TGTGCCAGCTTTCCGTCGGGGTTGGCCGGGGAGCTGTTTTTT
CDR3: CASFPSGLAGELFF

J: TRBJ1-2
D: TRBD1
length: 15
size: NA
V: TRBV19
DNA: TGTGCCAGTAGTGCGGGGACAGGGACTAACTATGGCTACACCTTC
CDR3: CASSAGTGTNYGYTF

J: TRBJ2-2
D: TRBD1
length: 16
size: NA
V: TRBV5-4
DNA: TGTGCCAGCAGCTCGCCGACAGGGGCCTACACCGGGGAGCTGTTTTTT
CDR3: CASSSPTGAYTGELFF

J: TRBJ2-7
D: TRBD2
length: 15
size: NA
V: TRBV4-1
DNA: TGCGCCAGCAGCCAAATCGCTAGCGGGAGTTACGAGCAGTACTTC
CDR3: CASSQIASGSYEQYF

J: TRBJ2-2
D: NA
length: 14
size: NA
V: TRBV6-5
DNA: TGTGCCAGCACCCCGGGACTGCACACCGGGGAGCTGTTTTTT
CDR3: CASTPGLHTGELFF

J: TRBJ2-1
D: TRBD2
length: 15
size: NA
V: TRBV7-8
DNA: TGTGCCAGCAGCTTAGCTAGCGGGAGGTACAATGAGCAGTTCTTC
CDR3: CASSLASGRYNEQFF

J: TRBJ2-3
D: NA
length: 13
size: NA
V: TRBV6-1
DNA: TGTGCCAGCTATTTCGAGTACACAGATACGCAGTATTTT
CDR3: CASYFEYTDTQYF

J: TRBJ2-5
D: NA
length: 13
size: NA
V: TRBV5-4
DNA: TGTGCCAGCAGCATACCGGGGGAAGAGACCCAGTACTTC
CDR3: CASSIPGEETQYF

J: TRBJ1-3
D: TRBD1
length: 15
size: NA
V: TRBV6-5
DNA: TGTGCCAGCAGACGACAGGGAACCCCTGGAAACACCATATATTTT
CDR3: CASRRQGTPGNTIYF

J: TRBJ2-5
D: TRBD2
length: 20
size: few
V: TRBV5-1
DNA: TGCGCCAGCAGCTTACGGCCTAACATACGGACTAGCCGGTACCAAGAGACCCAGTACTTC
CDR3: CASSLRPNIRTSRYQETQYF

J: TRBJ1-3
D: NA
length: 14
size: NA
V: TRBV9
DNA: TGTGCCAGCAGCGTAGCTACGGCTGGAAACACCATATATTTT
CDR3: CASSVATAGNTIYF

J: TRBJ1-5
D: TRBD1
length: 15
size: NA
V: TRBV29-1
DNA: TGCAGTGTTCGGGGGGGACAGGGGGACAATCAGCCCCAGCATTTT
CDR3: CSVRGGQGDNQPQHF

J: TRBJ1-4
D: NA
length: 12
size: many
V: TRBV6-1
DNA: TGTGCCAGCAGTGGACGAGGTGAAAAACTGTTTTTT
CDR3: CASSGRGEKLFF

J: TRBJ1-1
D: TRBD1
length: 13
size: NA
V: TRBV6-1
DNA: TGTGCCAGCAGGCGACAGGGTGACACTGAAGCTTTCTTT
CDR3: CASRRQGDTEAFF

J: TRBJ1-2
D: NA
length: 13
size: NA
V: TRBV28
DNA: TGTGCCAGCACTGACTCACAAAATGAAAAACCTATCTTC
CDR3: CASTDSQNEKPIF

J: TRBJ2-7
D: NA
length: 15
size: NA
V: TRBV5-1
DNA: TGCGTCAGCAGCCCCGGCCCCTTGCGGGCCTACGAGCAGTACTTC
CDR3: CVSSPGPLRAYEQYF

J: TRBJ1-4
D: TRBD1
length: 14
size: NA
V: TRBV2
DNA: TGTGCCAGCAGTGAGGGGACAGGCGGTGAAAAACTGTTTTTT
CDR3: CASSEGTGGEKLFF

J: TRBJ2-7
D: NA
length: 15
size: NA
V: TRBV6-5
DNA: TGTGCCAGCAAACCAACCGGGGGGCCTATCTACGAGCAGTACTTC
CDR3: CASKPTGGPIYEQYF

J: TRBJ2-6
D: TRBD1
length: 17
size: few
V: TRBV28
DNA: TGTGCCAGCAGTTTTGGGGGACAGACCTCTGGGGCCAACGTCCTGACTTTC
CDR3: CASSFGGQTSGANVLTF

J: TRBJ1-2
D: TRBD1
length: 15
size: NA
V: TRBV14
DNA: TGTGCCAGCAGCCCCCTTTTGGGGACAGGGGATGGCTACACCTTC
CDR3: CASSPLLGTGDGYTF

J: TRBJ1-1
D: NA
length: 14
size: NA
V: TRBV4-1
DNA: TGCGCCAGCAGCGATAGGGACACGAACACTGAAGCTTTCTTT
CDR3: CASSDRDTNTEAFF

J: TRBJ2-4
D: TRBD1
length: 20
size: NA
V: TRBV4-1
DNA: TGCGCCAGCAGCCAAGACTTGAGGCAGGGGGTACAGTCAAGCAAAAACATTCAGTACTTC
CDR3: CASSQDLRQGVQSSKNIQYF

J: TRBJ2-5
D: NA
length: 12
size: NA
V: TRBV5-6
DNA: TGTGCCAGCAGCTTGGGCGTTGGGCCCCAGTACTTC
CDR3: CASSLGVGPQYF

J: TRBJ2-7
D: TRBD1
length: 16
size: NA
V: TRBV27
DNA: TGTGCCAGCAGCCCTTTTGGACAGGGAGATTCGGGCGAGCAGTACTTC
CDR3: CASSPFGQGDSGEQYF

J: TRBJ1-4
D: NA
length: 13
size: NA
V: TRBV2
DNA: TGTGCCAGCAGTGGACAGAATCGAGAAAAACTGTTTTTT
CDR3: CASSGQNREKLFF

J: TRBJ2-1
D: NA
length: 16
size: NA
V: TRBV30
DNA: TGTGCCTGGAAGGTACGGGACACCAGCTCCTACAATGAGCAGTTCTTC
CDR3: CAWKVRDTSSYNEQFF

J: TRBJ2-1
D: TRBD2
length: 14
size: NA
V: TRBV5-1
DNA: TGCGCCAGCAGCTGGCGACTAGCGGACAATGAGCAGTTCTTC
CDR3: CASSWRLADNEQFF

J: TRBJ1-5
D: NA
length: 16
size: NA
V: TRBV4-1
DNA: TGCGCCAGCAGCCAAGGAGCATCAGGTAGCAATCAGCCCCAGCATTTT
CDR3: CASSQGASGSNQPQHF

J: TRBJ2-7
D: TRBD1
length: 14
size: NA
V: TRBV5-6
DNA: TGTGCCAGCAGCTCGGGACAGGGGGCGCCCGTGCAGTACTTC
CDR3: CASSSGQGAPVQYF

J: TRBJ2-7
D: TRBD1
length: 11
size: NA
V: TRBV19
DNA: TGTGCCAGTGGACAGGGGAGCGAGCAGTACTTC
CDR3: CASGQGSEQYF

J: TRBJ2-5
D: TRBD1
length: 14
size: once
V: TRBV5-1
DNA: TGCGCCAGCAGCCCTATCGACAGGGACGAGACCCAGTACTTC
CDR3: CASSPIDRDETQYF

J: TRBJ2-7
D: TRBD2
length: 16
size: NA
V: TRBV15
DNA: TGTGCCACCAGCAGAGATTCTTATGCGGGAGCTTCCGAGCAGTACTTC
CDR3: CATSRDSYAGASEQYF

J: TRBJ2-1
D: NA
length: 14
size: NA
V: TRBV5-6
DNA: TGTGCCAGCAGCTTGGGGTCAGGGTACAATGAGCAGTTCTTC
CDR3: CASSLGSGYNEQFF

J: TRBJ2-5
D: NA
length: 13
size: NA
V: TRBV7-2
DNA: TGTGCCAGCAGCTTAGGGATATCGGGGACCCAGTACTTC
CDR3: CASSLGISGTQYF

J: TRBJ1-3
D: NA
length: 14
size: once
V: TRBV6-1
DNA: TGTGCCAGCAGCTCACAGGGAGATGGAAACACCATATATTTT
CDR3: CASSSQGDGNTIYF

J: TRBJ2-1
D: NA
length: 12
size: NA
V: TRBV27
DNA: TGTGCCAGCAGTCCGCCAAGCGATGAGCAGTTCTTC
CDR3: CASSPPSDEQFF

J: TRBJ2-7
D: TRBD1
length: 15
size: NA
V: TRBV6-1
DNA: TGTGCCAGCAGTGAAACAGGGGACCTTGGGTACGAGCAGTACTTC
CDR3: CASSETGDLGYEQYF